This paragraph covers one T cell receptor (beta chain) sequence. Using immunoSEQ multiplex PCR, the repertoire was profiled, and TCRdb retains in-frame clones only, with some absent. The table has about 180,000 clones, 80% seen once. This specimen comes from a study of blood T cell repertoires in COVID-19. CDR1 is LGHNA and CDR2 is YSLEER in the germline V gene. V lost 0 bases and J lost 8, with 10 bases in between. The CDR3 spans 13 residues. This receptor was identified in a man between 60 and 75 years old who had been exposed to COVID-19. V usage is TRBV4-3 and J usage is TRBJ1-2; no firm D call. The sample consisted of PBMCs or T cells enriched from blood (not recorded which). The CDR3 sequence: CASSQESGFGYTF. In DNA form, the CDR3 reads TGCGCCAGCAGCCAAGAATCCGGTTTCGGCTACACCTTC.